These T cell receptor beta chains were read from a single sample in a study of blood T cell repertoires in COVID-19. Here immunoSEQ multiplex PCR was the method, and the copy in TCRdb shows in-frame clones only, minus some. The sample yields around 270,000 clones, 86% seen once. Sequencing was performed on peripheral blood. Receptor source: a man in his forties who had recovered from COVID-19. The CDR3 runs from the conserved cysteine through the conserved F or W. D genes are given only for firm matches. Expanded clones are given a class, and other clones once, few, many or no size at all.

size	D	V	J	CDR3	DNA
NA	NA	TRBV18	TRBJ1-5	CASSPYNQPQHF	TGTGCCAGCTCACCTTACAATCAGCCCCAGCATTTT
many	TRBD1	TRBV5-6	TRBJ1-2	CASSLLGQGALNYGYTF	TGTGCCAGCAGCTTGCTGGGACAGGGGGCGCTGAACTATGGCTACACCTTC
NA	TRBD2	TRBV5-1	TRBJ2-7	CASSSAGGEAYEQYF	TGCGCCAGCAGCTCCGCGGGGGGGGAAGCCTACGAGCAGTACTTC
NA	TRBD2	TRBV11-3	TRBJ2-1	CASSLSVGSGTRGEQFF	TGTGCCAGCAGCTTATCAGTCGGGAGCGGGACTAGGGGCGAGCAGTTCTTC
NA	TRBD2	TRBV7-6	TRBJ2-7	CASSLGTSGGLYEQYF	TGTGCCAGCAGCTTAGGGACTAGCGGGGGGCTCTACGAGCAGTACTTC
once	NA	TRBV6-2/TRBV6-3	TRBJ1-4	CASSTTEKLFF	TGTGCCAGCAGTACAACGGAGAAACTGTTTTTT
NA	NA	TRBV4-1	TRBJ2-7	CASSQDLASRGNEQYF	TGCGCCAGCAGCCAAGATTTGGCTAGCCGGGGGAACGAGCAGTACTTC
NA	TRBD2	TRBV7-2	TRBJ2-5	CASSLGLAGDIETQYF	TGTGCCAGCAGCTTAGGCCTAGCGGGGGATATAGAGACCCAGTACTTC
few	TRBD2	TRBV23-1	TRBJ2-7	CASSHLRRLAGFYEQYF	TGCGCCAGCAGTCACCTACGCAGACTAGCGGGGTTCTACGAGCAGTACTTC
NA	NA	TRBV7-2	TRBJ2-7	CASSLVRSSYEQYF	TGTGCCAGCAGCTTAGTTCGGAGCTCCTACGAGCAGTACTTC
NA	NA	TRBV18	TRBJ2-7	CASSPSSYEQYF	TGTGCCAGCTCACCCAGCTCCTACGAGCAGTACTTC
NA	TRBD2	TRBV5-1	TRBJ2-5	CASPPRTSGRADGSQYF	TGCGCCAGCCCACCTAGGACTAGCGGGAGGGCCGATGGGTCCCAGTACTTC
once	NA	TRBV20-1	TRBJ2-1	CSANQNEQFF	TGCAGTGCTAACCAGAATGAGCAGTTCTTC
once	TRBD1	TRBV4-3	TRBJ2-7	CASSPGTGGFHEQYF	TGCGCCAGCAGCCCCGGGACAGGGGGCTTTCACGAGCAGTACTTC
NA	TRBD1	TRBV6-1	TRBJ2-6	CASSASTGQGRSGANVLTF	TGTGCCAGCAGTGCCTCCACGGGACAGGGGCGATCTGGGGCCAACGTCCTGACTTTC
NA	NA	TRBV5-4	TRBJ1-3	CASSRDAGVSSGNTIYF	TGTGCCAGCAGCCGGGACGCGGGAGTTTCCTCTGGAAACACCATATATTTT
NA	TRBD1	TRBV10-2	TRBJ2-1	CASTGDRWEQFF	TGCGCCAGCACCGGGGACAGATGGGAGCAGTTCTTC
NA	NA	TRBV6-5	TRBJ1-1	CASSYGTATEAFF	TGTGCCAGCAGTTACGGTACAGCCACTGAAGCTTTCTTT
NA	TRBD2	TRBV7-7	TRBJ2-5	CASSPSGTTGETQYF	TGTGCCAGCAGCCCCTCCGGGACTACGGGAGAGACCCAGTACTTC
NA	NA	TRBV5-6	TRBJ1-3	CASSLNAGSGNTIYF	TGTGCCAGCAGCTTGAATGCGGGCTCTGGAAACACCATATATTTT
NA	NA	TRBV7-9	TRBJ1-1	CASSRPPGTEAFF	TGTGCCAGCAGCCGACCCCCGGGCACTGAAGCTTTCTTT